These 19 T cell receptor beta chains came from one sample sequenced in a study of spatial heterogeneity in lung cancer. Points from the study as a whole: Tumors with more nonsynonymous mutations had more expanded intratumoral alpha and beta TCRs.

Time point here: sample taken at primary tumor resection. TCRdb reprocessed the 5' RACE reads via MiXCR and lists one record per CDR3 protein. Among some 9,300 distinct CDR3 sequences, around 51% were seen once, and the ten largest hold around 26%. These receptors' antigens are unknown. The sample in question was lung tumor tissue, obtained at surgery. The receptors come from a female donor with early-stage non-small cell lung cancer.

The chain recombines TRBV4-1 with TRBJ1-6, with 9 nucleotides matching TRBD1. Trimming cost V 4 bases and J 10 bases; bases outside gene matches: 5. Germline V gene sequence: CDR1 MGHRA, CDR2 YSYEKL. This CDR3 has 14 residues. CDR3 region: CASSRTGVGSPLHF. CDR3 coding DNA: TGCGCCAGCAGCCGGACAGGGGTCGGGTCACCCCTCCACTTT.

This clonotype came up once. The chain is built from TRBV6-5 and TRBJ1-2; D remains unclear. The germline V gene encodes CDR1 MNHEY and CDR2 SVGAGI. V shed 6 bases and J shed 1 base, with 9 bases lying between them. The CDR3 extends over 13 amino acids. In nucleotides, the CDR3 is TGTGCCAGCAGACGCGGGAGTAACTATGGCTACACCTTC. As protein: CASRRGSNYGYTF.

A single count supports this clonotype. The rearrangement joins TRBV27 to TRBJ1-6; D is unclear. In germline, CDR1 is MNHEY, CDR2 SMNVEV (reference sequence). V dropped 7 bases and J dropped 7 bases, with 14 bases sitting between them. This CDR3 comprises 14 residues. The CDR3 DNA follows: TGTGCCAGCACCCAACAGAGATCGAATTCACCCCTCCACTTT. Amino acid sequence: CASTQQRSNSPLHF.

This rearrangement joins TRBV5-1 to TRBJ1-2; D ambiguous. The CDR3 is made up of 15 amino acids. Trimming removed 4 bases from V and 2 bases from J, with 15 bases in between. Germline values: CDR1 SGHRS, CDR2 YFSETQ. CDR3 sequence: CASSSRALGNYGYTF. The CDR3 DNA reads TGCGCCAGCAGCAGTCGAGCCCTGGGCAACTATGGCTACACCTTC.

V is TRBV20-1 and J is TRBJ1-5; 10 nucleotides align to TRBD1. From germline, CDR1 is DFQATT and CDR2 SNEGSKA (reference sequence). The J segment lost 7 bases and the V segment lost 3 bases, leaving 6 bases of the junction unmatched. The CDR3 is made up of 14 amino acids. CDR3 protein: CSARTGGRGQPQHF. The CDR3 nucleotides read TGCAGTGCTAGGACAGGGGGCCGGGGGCAGCCCCAGCATTTT.

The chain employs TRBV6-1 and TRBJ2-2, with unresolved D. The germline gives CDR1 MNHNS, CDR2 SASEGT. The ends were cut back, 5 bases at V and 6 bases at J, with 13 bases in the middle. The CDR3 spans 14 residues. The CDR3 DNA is TGTGCCAGCAGTCCCTTTGGCGGACCCGGGGAGCTGTTTTTT. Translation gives CASSPFGGPGELFF.

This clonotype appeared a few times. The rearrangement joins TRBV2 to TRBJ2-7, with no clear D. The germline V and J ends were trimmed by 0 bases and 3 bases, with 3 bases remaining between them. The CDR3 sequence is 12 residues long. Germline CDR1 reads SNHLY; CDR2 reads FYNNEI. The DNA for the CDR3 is TGTGCCAGCAGTGAAGCAGACTACGAGCAGTACTTC. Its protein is CASSEADYEQYF.

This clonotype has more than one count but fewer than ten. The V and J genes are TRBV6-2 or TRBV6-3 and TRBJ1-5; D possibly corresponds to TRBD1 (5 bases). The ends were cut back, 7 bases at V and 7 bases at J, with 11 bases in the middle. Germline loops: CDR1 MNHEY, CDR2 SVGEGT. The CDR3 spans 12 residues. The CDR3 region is CASKRGEQPQHF. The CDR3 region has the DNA TGTGCCAGCAAGCGGGGGGAGCAGCCCCAGCATTTT.

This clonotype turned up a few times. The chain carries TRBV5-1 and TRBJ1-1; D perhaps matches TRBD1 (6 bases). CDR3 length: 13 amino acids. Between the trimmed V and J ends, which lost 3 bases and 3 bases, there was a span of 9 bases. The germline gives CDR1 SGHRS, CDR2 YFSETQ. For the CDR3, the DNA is TGCGCCAGCAGCTACAGGGATTACACTGAAGCTTTCTTT. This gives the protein CASSYRDYTEAFF.

CDR3 amino acids: CASSSQRSTDTQYF. The CDR3 DNA is TGTGCCAGCAGTTCACAAAGGAGCACAGATACGCAGTATTTT. The gene calls are TRBV12-3 or TRBV12-4 and TRBJ2-3, with no clear D. Deletions cut 4 bases from V and 0 bases from J, with 8 bases between. The CDR3 has 14 amino acids.

CDR3 DNA: TGTGCCAGCAGGGACGCCAGCTATGGCTACACCTTC. Protein: CASRDASYGYTF. The chain links TRBV7-2 to TRBJ1-2; no definite D call. This CDR3 is 12 amino acids long. With 6 bases removed from V and 4 bases from J, the gap between germline ends came to 9 bases. The germline CDR1 and CDR2 sequences are SGHTA and FQGNSA.

CDR3 sequence (DNA): TGTGCCAGCGCTGACAGGGGGTCCTACAATGAGCAGTTCTTC. It is translated as CASADRGSYNEQFF. The rearrangement joins TRBV6-1 to TRBJ2-1; 9 nucleotides align to TRBD1. Per germline, CDR1 MNHNS and CDR2 SASEGT. There are 14 residues in the CDR3. J gave up 1 base and V 8 bases, and 3 bases lay outside the gene matches.

CDR3 coding DNA: TGTGCCAGCAGCTTTTTAGGCCCGTGGGAGCTGTTTTTT. This sequence encodes CASSFLGPWELFF. V gene TRBV11-2 combines with J gene TRBJ2-2, with D unclear. With 3 bases removed from V and 9 bases from J, the gap between germline ends came to 11 bases. The CDR3 contains 13 residues. CDR1 is SGHAT and CDR2 is FQNNGV in the germline V gene.

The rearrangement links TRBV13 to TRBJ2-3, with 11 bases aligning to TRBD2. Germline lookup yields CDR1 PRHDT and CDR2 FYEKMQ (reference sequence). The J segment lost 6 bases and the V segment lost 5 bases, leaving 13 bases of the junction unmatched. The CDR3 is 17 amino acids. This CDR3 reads CASSLIAGGPDRDTQYF. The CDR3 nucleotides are TGTGCCAGCAGCCTAATAGCGGGGGGGCCCGACCGGGATACGCAGTATTTT.

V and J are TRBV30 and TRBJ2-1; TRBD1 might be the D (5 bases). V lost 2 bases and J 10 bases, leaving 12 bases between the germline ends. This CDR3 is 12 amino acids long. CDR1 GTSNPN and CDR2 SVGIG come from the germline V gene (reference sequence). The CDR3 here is CAWSFGQGEQFF. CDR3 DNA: TGTGCCTGGAGTTTCGGTCAGGGCGAGCAGTTCTTC. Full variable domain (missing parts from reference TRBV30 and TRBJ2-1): SQTIHQWPATLVQPVGSPLSLECTVEGTSNPNLYWYRQAAGRGLQLLFYSVGIGQISSEVPQNLSASRPQDRQFILSSKKLLLSDSGFYLCAWSFGQGEQFFGPGTRLTVL.

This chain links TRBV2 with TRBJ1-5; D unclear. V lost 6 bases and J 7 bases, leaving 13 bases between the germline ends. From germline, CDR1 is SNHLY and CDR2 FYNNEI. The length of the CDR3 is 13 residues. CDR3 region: CASRNSWVQPQHF. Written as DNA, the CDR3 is TGTGCCAGCAGAAACAGCTGGGTCCAGCCCCAGCATTTT.

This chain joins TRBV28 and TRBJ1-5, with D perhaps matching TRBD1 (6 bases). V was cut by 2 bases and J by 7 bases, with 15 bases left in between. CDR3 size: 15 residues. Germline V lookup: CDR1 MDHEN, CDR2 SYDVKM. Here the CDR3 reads CASSLLQGSGQPQHF. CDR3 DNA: TGTGCCAGCAGTTTACTACAGGGTTCGGGACAGCCCCAGCATTTT.

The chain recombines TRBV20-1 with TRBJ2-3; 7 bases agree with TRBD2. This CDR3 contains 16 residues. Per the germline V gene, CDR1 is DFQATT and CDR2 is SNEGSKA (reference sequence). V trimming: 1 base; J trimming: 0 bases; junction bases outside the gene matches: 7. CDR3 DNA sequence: TGCAGTGCTAGAGCCCGGCGAGCGGGGAGCACAGATACGCAGTATTTT. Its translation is CSARARRAGSTDTQYF.

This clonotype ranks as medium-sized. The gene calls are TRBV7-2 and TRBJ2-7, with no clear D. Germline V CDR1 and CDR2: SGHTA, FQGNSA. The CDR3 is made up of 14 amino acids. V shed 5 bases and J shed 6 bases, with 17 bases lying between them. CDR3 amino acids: CASSITYGSTEQYF. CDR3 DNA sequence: TGTGCCAGCAGCATCACCTACGGGTCGACCGAGCAGTACTTC.